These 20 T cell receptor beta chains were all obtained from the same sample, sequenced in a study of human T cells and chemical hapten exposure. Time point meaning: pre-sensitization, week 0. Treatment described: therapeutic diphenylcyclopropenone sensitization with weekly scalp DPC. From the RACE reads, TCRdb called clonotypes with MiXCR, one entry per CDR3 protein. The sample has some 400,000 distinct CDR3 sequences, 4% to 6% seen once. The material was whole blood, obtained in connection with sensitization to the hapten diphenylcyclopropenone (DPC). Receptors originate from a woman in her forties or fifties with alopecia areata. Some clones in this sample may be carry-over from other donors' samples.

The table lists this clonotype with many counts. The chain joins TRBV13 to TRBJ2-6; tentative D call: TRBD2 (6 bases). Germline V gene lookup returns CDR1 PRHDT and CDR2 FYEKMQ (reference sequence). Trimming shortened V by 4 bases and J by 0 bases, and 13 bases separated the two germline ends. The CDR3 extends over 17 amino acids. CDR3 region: CASSSASARSGANVLTF. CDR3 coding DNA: TGTGCCAGCAGCTCCGCTAGCGCCCGCTCTGGGGCCAACGTCCTGACTTTC.

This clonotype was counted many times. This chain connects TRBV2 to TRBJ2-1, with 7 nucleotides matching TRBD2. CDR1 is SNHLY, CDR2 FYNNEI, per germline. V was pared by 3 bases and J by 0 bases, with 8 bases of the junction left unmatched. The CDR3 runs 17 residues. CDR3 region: CASSDGGSGLSYNEQFF. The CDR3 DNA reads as TGTGCCAGCAGTGACGGCGGGAGCGGGCTCTCCTACAATGAGCAGTTCTTC.

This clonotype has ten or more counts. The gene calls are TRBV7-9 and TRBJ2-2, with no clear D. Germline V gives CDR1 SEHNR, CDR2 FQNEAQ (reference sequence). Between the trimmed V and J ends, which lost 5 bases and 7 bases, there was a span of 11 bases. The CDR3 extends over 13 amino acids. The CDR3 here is CASSRMPHGELFF. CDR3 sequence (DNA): TGTGCCAGCAGCCGGATGCCCCACGGGGAGCTGTTTTTT.

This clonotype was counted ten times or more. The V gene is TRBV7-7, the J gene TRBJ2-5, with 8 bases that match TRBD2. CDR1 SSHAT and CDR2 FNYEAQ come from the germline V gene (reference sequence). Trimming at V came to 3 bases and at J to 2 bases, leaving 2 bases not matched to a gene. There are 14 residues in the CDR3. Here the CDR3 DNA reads TGTGCCAGCAGCTTGAGCGGGAGTCAAGAGACCCAGTACTTC. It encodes CASSLSGSQETQYF.

The CDR3 DNA reads TGCGCCAGCAGCCATTATACGGGAGCGTCTTACAATGAGCAGTTCTTC. Its protein product is CASSHYTGASYNEQFF. The gene calls are TRBV4-1 and TRBJ2-1; perhaps TRBD2 as D (6 bases). Germline V gives CDR1 MGHRA, CDR2 YSYEKL. The CDR3 sequence is 16 residues long. The V and J ends lost 3 bases and 4 bases respectively, with 16 bases between them.

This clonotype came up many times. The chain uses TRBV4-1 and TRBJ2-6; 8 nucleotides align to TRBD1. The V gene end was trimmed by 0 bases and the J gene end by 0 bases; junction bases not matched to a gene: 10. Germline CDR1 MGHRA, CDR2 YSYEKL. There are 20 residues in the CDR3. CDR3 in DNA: TGCGCCAGCAGCCAAGATAGGGGCGGGACAGGCTACTCTGGGGCCAACGTCCTGACTTTC. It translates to CASSQDRGGTGYSGANVLTF.

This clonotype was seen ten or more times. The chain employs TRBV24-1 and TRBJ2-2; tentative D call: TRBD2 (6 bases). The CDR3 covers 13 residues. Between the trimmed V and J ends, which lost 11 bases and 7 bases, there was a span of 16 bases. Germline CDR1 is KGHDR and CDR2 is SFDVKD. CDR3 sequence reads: CASDGGQNGELFF. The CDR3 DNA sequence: TGTGCCAGCGACGGGGGTCAGAACGGGGAGCTGTTTTTT.

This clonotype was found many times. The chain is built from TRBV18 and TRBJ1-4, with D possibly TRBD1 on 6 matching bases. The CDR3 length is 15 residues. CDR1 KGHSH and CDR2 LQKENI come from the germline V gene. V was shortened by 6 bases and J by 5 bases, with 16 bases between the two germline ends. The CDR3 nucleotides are TGTGCCAGCTCGGGCGACAGGCGGCGCAATGAAAAACTGTTTTTT. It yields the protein CASSGDRRRNEKLFF.

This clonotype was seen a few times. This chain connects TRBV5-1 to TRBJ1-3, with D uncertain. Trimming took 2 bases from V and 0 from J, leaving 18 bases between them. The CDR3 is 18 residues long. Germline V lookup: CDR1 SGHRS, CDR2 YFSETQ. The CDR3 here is CASSLQMADPSSGNTIYF. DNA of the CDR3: TGCGCCAGCAGCTTACAAATGGCGGACCCCAGCTCTGGAAACACCATATATTTT.

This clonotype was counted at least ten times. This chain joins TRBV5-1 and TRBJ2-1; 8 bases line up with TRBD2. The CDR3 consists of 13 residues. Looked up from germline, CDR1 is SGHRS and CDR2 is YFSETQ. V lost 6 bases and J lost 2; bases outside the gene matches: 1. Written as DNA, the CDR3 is TGCGCCAGCACGGGACTAGCCTACAATGAGCAGTTCTTC. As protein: CASTGLAYNEQFF.

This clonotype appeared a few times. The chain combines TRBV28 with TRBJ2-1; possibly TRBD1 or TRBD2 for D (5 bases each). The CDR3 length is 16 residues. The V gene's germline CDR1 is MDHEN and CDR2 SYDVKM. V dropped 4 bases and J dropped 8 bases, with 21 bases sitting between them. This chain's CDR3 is CASSSATGTPGDEQFF. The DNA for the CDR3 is TGTGCCAGCAGTTCCGCCACCGGGACCCCCGGGGATGAGCAGTTCTTC.

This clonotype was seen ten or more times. The CDR3 sequence is CSGIPAGVSYEQYF. In DNA form, the CDR3 reads TGCAGTGGAATCCCAGCGGGGGTCTCCTACGAGCAGTACTTC. The chain uses TRBV20-1 and TRBJ2-7, with TRBD2 matching over 8 bases. This CDR3 contains 14 residues. Germline CDR1 and CDR2: DFQATT and SNEGSKA (reference sequence). The junction had 8 bases not matched to a gene; V was cut back by 7 bases and J by 0 bases.

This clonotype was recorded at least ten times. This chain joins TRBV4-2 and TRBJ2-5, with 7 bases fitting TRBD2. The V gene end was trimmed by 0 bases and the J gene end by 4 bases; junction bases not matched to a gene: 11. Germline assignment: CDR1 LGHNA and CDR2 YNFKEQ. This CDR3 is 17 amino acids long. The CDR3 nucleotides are TGTGCCAGCAGCCAAGATGGGCAGAGGGCTAGCGGAGAGACCCAGTACTTC. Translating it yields CASSQDGQRASGETQYF.

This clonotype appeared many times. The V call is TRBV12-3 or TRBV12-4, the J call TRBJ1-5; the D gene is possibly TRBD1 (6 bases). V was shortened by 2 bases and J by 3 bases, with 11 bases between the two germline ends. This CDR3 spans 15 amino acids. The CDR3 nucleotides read TGTGCCAGCAGTTTACGAACAGGGTCCAATCAGCCCCAGCATTTT. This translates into CASSLRTGSNQPQHF.

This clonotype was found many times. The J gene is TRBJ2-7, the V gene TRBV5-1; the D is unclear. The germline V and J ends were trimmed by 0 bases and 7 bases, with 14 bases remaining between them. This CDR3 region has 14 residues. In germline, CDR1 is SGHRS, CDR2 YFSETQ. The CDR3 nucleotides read TGCGCCAGCAGCTTGGAAGGCCCATTGGCTGAGCAGTACTTC. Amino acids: CASSLEGPLAEQYF. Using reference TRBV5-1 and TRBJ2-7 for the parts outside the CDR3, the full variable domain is KAGVTQTPRYLIKTRGQQVTLSCSPISGHRSVSWYQQTPGQGLQFLFEYFSETQRNKGNFPGRFSGRQFSNSRSEMNVSTLELGDSALYLCASSLEGPLAEQYFGPGTRLTVT.

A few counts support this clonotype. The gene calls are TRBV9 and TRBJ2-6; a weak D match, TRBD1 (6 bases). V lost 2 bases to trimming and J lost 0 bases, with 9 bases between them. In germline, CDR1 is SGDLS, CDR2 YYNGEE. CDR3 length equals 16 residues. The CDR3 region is CASSVDRTSGANVLTF. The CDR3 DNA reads TGTGCCAGCAGCGTTGACAGGACCTCTGGGGCCAACGTCCTGACTTTC.

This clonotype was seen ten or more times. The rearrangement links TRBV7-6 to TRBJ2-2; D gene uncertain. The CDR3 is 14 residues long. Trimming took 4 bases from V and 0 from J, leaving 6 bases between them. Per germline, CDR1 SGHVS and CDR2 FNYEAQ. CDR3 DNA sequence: TGTGCCAGCAGCTCCGGCCCGAACACCGGGGAGCTGTTTTTT. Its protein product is CASSSGPNTGELFF.

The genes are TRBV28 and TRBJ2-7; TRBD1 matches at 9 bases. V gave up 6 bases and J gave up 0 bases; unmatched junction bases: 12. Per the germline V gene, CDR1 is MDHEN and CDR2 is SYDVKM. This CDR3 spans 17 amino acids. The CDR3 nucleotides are TGTGCCAGCAGCCCTAGGTTCCGGGACAGGGTCTCCTACGAGCAGTACTTC. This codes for CASSPRFRDRVSYEQYF. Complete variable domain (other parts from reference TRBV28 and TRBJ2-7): DVKVTQSSRYLVKRTGEKVFLECVQDMDHENMFWYRQDPGLGLRLIYFSYDVKMKEKGDIPEGYSVSREKKERFSLILESASTNQTSMYLCASSPRFRDRVSYEQYFGPGTRLTVT.

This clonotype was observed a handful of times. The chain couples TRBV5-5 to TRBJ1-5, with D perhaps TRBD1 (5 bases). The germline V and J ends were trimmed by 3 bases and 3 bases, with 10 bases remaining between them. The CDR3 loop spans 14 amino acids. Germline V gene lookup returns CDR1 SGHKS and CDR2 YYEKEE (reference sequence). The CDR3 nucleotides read TGTGCCAGCAGCTGGGGGGGGACCAATCAGCCCCAGCATTTT. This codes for CASSWGGTNQPQHF.

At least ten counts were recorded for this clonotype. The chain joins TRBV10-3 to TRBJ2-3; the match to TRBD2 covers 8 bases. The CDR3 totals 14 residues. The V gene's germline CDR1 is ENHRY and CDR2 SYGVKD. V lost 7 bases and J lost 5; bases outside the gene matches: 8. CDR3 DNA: TGTGCCATCACCAGTAGCGGGGCCCGAGATACGCAGTATTTT. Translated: CAITSSGARDTQYF.